This is a list of T cell receptor beta chains from one sample in a study of blood T cell repertoires in COVID-19. The repertoire was sequenced with immunoSEQ multiplex PCR; TCRdb's copy has only in-frame clones and lacks some. The table lists 400,000 to 500,000 clones, more than 75% of them singletons. Sequenced material: PBMCs or T cells enriched from blood (not recorded which). These receptors originate from a woman aged 35 to 49 who had recovered from COVID-19. The CDR3 runs from the conserved cysteine through the conserved F or W. The D gene is left open where the match is weak. Clone size, where shown, is once, few, many, or a class for clones that have expanded.

>TRBD1|.|TRBJ1-2|TRBV5-5
TGTGCCAGCAGCCAAGGACAGGGGGACTACGGCTACACCTTC
CASSQGQGDYGYTF
>TRBD1|.|TRBJ1-6|TRBV2
TGTGCCAGCAGTGAGACGCCCCCCGACAGGGGGAATAATTCACCCCTCCACTTT
CASSETPPDRGNNSPLHF
>TRBD1|.|TRBJ2-4|TRBV24-1
TGTGCCACCAGTGACACAGGGGGAAACATTCAGTACTTC
CATSDTGGNIQYF
>TRBD2|.|TRBJ2-1|TRBV19
TGTGCCAGTAGTTTTTCAAACCTAGCGGGTGAGCAGTTCTTC
CASSFSNLAGEQFF
>TRBD2|few|TRBJ2-7|TRBV3-1/TRBV3-2
TGTGCCAGCAGCCAGCCGGGAGGGCCCCTCGAGCAGTACTTC
CASSQPGGPLEQYF
>.|.|TRBJ2-7|TRBV21-1
TGTGCCAGCAGCAAACTGGCTAGCGGGATCACCTACGAGCAGTACTTC
CASSKLASGITYEQYF
>.|.|TRBJ2-7|TRBV11-2
TGTGCCAGCAGCTTAGAACTAGCCGGATCCTACGAGCAGTACTTC
CASSLELAGSYEQYF
>TRBD2|.|TRBJ2-3|TRBV6-6
TGTGCCAGCAGTTACTCGGGAGCGGGAGGCACAGATACGCAGTATTTT
CASSYSGAGGTDTQYF
>.|.|TRBJ2-7|TRBV28
TGTGCCATCCGGACAGACCCGTACGAGCAGTACTTC
CAIRTDPYEQYF
>.|.|TRBJ2-2|TRBV3-1/TRBV3-2
TGTGCCAGCAGCCAAGGCCCACTCCTCGGGGAGCTGTTTTTT
CASSQGPLLGELFF
>.|.|TRBJ1-5|TRBV5-6
TGTGCCAGCAGCTCCAGGCGGCGGGGCCGCACGAGCAATCAGCCCCAGCATTTT
CASSSRRRGRTSNQPQHF
>TRBD1|many|TRBJ1-2|TRBV29-1
TGCAGCGTTAGACAGGGGGCAGGTGGCTACACCTTC
CSVRQGAGGYTF
>TRBD1|.|TRBJ1-6|TRBV19
TGTGCCAGTAGTCCCGGAGACAGGGGGGTATTTTCACCCCTCCACTTT
CASSPGDRGVFSPLHF
>.|.|TRBJ1-2|TRBV11-2
TGTGCCAGCAGCTTAGAGCCGGGACACCTAACATACGGCTACACCTTC
CASSLEPGHLTYGYTF
>.|.|TRBJ1-1|TRBV27
TGTGCCAGCAGTTCATCCGGGAGGGTTCCGAACACTGAAGCTTTCTTT
CASSSSGRVPNTEAFF
>TRBD1|.|TRBJ2-3|TRBV10-3
TGTGCCATCAGTGATTCCCTACGACAGGGGGCCGCAGATACGCAGTATTTT
CAISDSLRQGAADTQYF
>.|.|TRBJ2-7|TRBV11-2
TGTGCCAGCAGCCCAAATGAGGAGGGACACGAGCAGTACTTC
CASSPNEEGHEQYF
>.|.|TRBJ2-3|TRBV25-1
TGTGCCAGCAGTGAACCGGGAGCCGATACGCAGTATTTT
CASSEPGADTQYF
>TRBD1|.|TRBJ2-7|TRBV5-4
TGTGCCAGCAGCTTCAAGGGGGCGGCCGAGCAGTACTTC
CASSFKGAAEQYF
>TRBD2|.|TRBJ2-5|TRBV5-4
TGTGCCAGCAGCCTGGAGCGGGAGTGGGAGACCCAGTACTTC
CASSLEREWETQYF
>.|once|TRBJ2-5|TRBV18
TGTGCCAGCTCACCACTCCCAGGGGCTATCCAAGAGACCCAGTACTTC
CASSPLPGAIQETQYF
>TRBD1|.|TRBJ1-5|TRBV6-5
TGTGCCAGCAGCCGCCCAGGGGGAGGTCAGCCCCAGCATTTT
CASSRPGGGQPQHF
>.|.|TRBJ2-2|TRBV9
TGTGCCAGCAGCGTAGGTGACATTAAAACCGGGGAGCTGTTTTTT
CASSVGDIKTGELFF
>TRBD1|.|TRBJ1-5|TRBV5-1
TGCGCCAGCAGCTTGGGGGACAGCCATCAGCCCCAGCATTTT
CASSLGDSHQPQHF
>.|.|TRBJ1-2|TRBV3-1/TRBV3-2
TGTGCCAGCAGCCAAGTTACCTCGGGTGGCTACACCTTC
CASSQVTSGGYTF
>.|.|TRBJ1-3|TRBV6-5
TGTGCCAGCACCGCGCATTATGGAAACACCATATATTTT
CASTAHYGNTIYF
>TRBD2|.|TRBJ2-2|TRBV6-5
TGTGCCAGCAGTAGACTAGCGGGAGGTCACGGGGAGCTGTTTTTT
CASSRLAGGHGELFF
>.|once|TRBJ1-2|TRBV29-1
TGCAGCGTTGGAATCGCGATGGACTATGGCTACACCTTC
CSVGIAMDYGYTF
>.|.|TRBJ2-2|TRBV18
TGTGCCAGCTCACCACGAATCCAGGGCGACACCGGGGAGCTGTTTTTT
CASSPRIQGDTGELFF
>.|.|TRBJ1-5|TRBV19
TGTGCCAGTAGTATAACTGGGGGGGATGGCAATCAGCCCCAGCATTTT
CASSITGGDGNQPQHF
>.|.|TRBJ1-1|TRBV15
TGTGCCACCAGCAGAGTAACTGAAGCTTTCTTT
CATSRVTEAFF
>.|.|TRBJ1-5|TRBV4-3
TGCGCCAGCAGCCAAGAAACGGGAGGGAACAATCAGCCCCAGCATTTT
CASSQETGGNNQPQHF
>TRBD2|.|TRBJ2-2|TRBV9
TGTGCCAGCAGCTTGGGACTAGCGGGAGCAAACGGGGAGCTGTTTTTT
CASSLGLAGANGELFF
>TRBD2|.|TRBJ2-3|TRBV19
TGTGCCAGTAGTAGGCTAGCGGGAGTCGGCGATACGCAGTATTTT
CASSRLAGVGDTQYF
>.|.|TRBJ1-1|TRBV7-2
TGTGCCAGCAGCTCATCCAGGGTCGCCATGAACACTGAAGCTTTCTTT
CASSSSRVAMNTEAFF
>TRBD2|.|TRBJ2-3|TRBV14
TGTGCCAGCAGCCAAGCTCGGACTAGTTTATCGGATACGCAGTATTTT
CASSQARTSLSDTQYF
>.|.|TRBJ1-2|TRBV4-3
TGCGCCAGCAGCCAAGAAGACACACAGGGCTATGGCTACACCTTC
CASSQEDTQGYGYTF
>TRBD1|.|TRBJ1-3|TRBV5-1
TGCGCCAGCAGCTTTACCAGCGGACAGGGGGACTCTGGAAACACCATATATTTT
CASSFTSGQGDSGNTIYF
>.|once|TRBJ2-1|TRBV9
TGTGCCAGCAGCTTATCGACGTCGGCGGGACCCTACAATGAGCAGTTCTTC
CASSLSTSAGPYNEQFF
>TRBD1|.|TRBJ1-6|TRBV13
TGTGCCAGCAGCCGAGGGGGCAGTAATTCACCCCTCCACTTT
CASSRGGSNSPLHF